This T cell receptor beta chain was obtained from a study of blood T cell repertoires in COVID-19 (TCRdb year 2020). Regarding the study in general: The collaborator samples originated in the United States, Italy and Spain and spanned the acute and convalescent phases of COVID-19. The prospective study material was composed of cDNA or gDNA derived from T cells, B-cell-depleted T cells, or PBMCs. The dataset comprised deeply sampled blood TCRbeta repertoires from subjects exposed to, actively infected with, or recovered from COVID-19. A freely available public database, intended as a resource for researchers studying the immune response to SARS-CoV-2, is where the repertoires were released. The samples were drawn from two sources: the first 160 participants of the ongoing ImmuneRACE study, and 1,200 or so subjects contributed by 6 global collaborators. Sample metadata almost always included a de-identified subject ID, COVID-19 status, age in years and sex. HLA class I and class II types, where available, came from metadata supplied by the sample provider rather than from assay-based typing.

A remark on this clone: Its target antigen remains unknown. No qualities accompany the bases; no much larger clone lies one base away.

In the prospective study, participants were roughly 18 to 95 years old, resided in about two dozen geographic areas of the United States, and were enrolled through a virtual design. To assign participants to cohorts, the prospective study relied on clinical history that participants themselves reported in a screening survey and a study questionnaire. Mobile phlebotomists in the prospective study collected whole blood, serum and a nasopharyngeal or oropharyngeal swab from every participant. Prospective study participants could optionally give additional blood draws and questionnaires over a roughly 2-month period. Prospective study blood samples were shipped either frozen or at room temperature before DNA extraction. The immunoSEQ Assay, a bias-controlled multiplex PCR, was used to amplify TCRbeta CDR3 regions from genomic DNA. The authors' analysis ran thus. The number of nucleated cells in each sample was estimated from the amplification of reference gene primers within the assay. Sequence reads were collapsed and filtered to measure the absolute abundance of every unique TCRbeta CDR3 rearrangement. For each sample, productive Simpson clonality was calculated as the square root of Simpson's diversity index over productive rearrangements. This is the immuneACCESS table as TCRdb keeps it, with only in-frame sequences that have V and J called. A part of the clones is gone; compared with another copy, unresolved V genes explain less than half, and the rest is unexplained. From that table come the V and J calls and clone size; the DNA was used to work out D and trimming. The sample table shows around 180,000 clones, and roughly 89% are seen once. Under 3% of the sample goes to the ten largest clones.

Beyond this particular receptor, the publication reports: The amount of clinical and demographic metadata varied by source and participant and was provided uncurated.

CDR1 is given as LGHNA and CDR2 as YNFKEQ, both from the germline V gene. V is pruned by 4 bases and J by 1 base, leaving 5 bases of the junction without a gene match. From the cysteine up to the phenylalanine, the CDR3 has a length of 16 residues. CDR3 DNA only is kept here, 48 bases in frame from base 1. This sequence was found in a woman in her thirties or forties with acute COVID-19. Sequencing used PBMCs or T cells enriched from blood (not recorded which). The chain is assembled from TRBV4-2 and TRBJ2-1, and 9 junctional nucleotides match TRBD1. CDR3 region: CASSPPGQGSYNEQFF. Read as DNA, the sequence is TGTGCCAGCAGCCCCCCCGGACAGGGGTCCTACAATGAGCAGTTCTTC.